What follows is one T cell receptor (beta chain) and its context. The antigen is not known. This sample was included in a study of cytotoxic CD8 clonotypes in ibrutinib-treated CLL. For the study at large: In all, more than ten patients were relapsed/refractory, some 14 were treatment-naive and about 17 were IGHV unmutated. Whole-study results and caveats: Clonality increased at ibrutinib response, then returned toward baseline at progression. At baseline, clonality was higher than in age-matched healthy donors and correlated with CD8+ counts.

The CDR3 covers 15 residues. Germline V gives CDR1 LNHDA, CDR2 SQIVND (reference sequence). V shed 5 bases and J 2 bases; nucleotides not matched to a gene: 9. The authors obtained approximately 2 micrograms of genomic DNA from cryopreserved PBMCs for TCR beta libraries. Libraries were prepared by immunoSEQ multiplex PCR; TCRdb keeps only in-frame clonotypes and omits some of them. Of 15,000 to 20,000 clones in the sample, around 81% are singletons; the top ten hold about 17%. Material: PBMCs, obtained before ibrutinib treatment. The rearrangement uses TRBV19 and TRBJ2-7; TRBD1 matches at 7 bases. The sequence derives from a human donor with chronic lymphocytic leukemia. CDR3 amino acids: CASSLWARGTYEQYF. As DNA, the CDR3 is TGTGCCAGTAGTCTCTGGGCCAGGGGGACCTACGAGCAGTACTTC.